This TCR beta chain appears in the sequencing data of a study of blood T cell repertoires in COVID-19. Across the study: Whether acute or convalescent, the COVID-19 samples came from the United States, Italy and Spain. The analysed material was cDNA or gDNA that came from T cells, B-cell-depleted T cells, or PBMCs.

In the original processing: Reference gene primer amplification yielded estimated nucleated cell counts. The repertoire was sequenced with immunoSEQ multiplex PCR; TCRdb's copy has only in-frame clones and lacks some. That table supplies the V and J calls and clone size; D and trimming were determined from the DNA. The table has about 210,000 clones, roughly 90% seen once. CDR3 size: 13 residues. Germline values: CDR1 MNHEY, CDR2 SMNVEV (reference sequence). Trimming removed 2 bases from V and 5 bases from J, with 9 bases in between. The sequence was collected from a woman aged 40 to 55 with acute or convalescent COVID-19. What was sequenced was peripheral blood. This chain links TRBV27 with TRBJ2-5, with unresolved D. The CDR3 reads CASSLEVRETQYF. The CDR3 coding sequence is TGTGCCAGCAGTTTAGAGGTGCGGGAGACCCAGTACTTC.